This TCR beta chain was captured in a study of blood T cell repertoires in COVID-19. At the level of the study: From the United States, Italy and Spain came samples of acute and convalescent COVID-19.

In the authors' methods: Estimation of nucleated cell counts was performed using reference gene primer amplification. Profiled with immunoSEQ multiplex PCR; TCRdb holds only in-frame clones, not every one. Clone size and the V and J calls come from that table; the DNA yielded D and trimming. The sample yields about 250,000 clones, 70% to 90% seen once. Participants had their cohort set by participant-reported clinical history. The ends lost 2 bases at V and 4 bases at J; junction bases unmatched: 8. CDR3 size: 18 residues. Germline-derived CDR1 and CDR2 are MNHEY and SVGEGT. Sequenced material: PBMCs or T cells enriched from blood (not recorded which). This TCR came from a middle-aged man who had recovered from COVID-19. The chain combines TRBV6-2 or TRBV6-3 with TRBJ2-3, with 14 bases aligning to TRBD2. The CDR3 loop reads CASSYQPGLAGVADTQYF. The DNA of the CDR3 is TGTGCCAGCAGTTACCAACCGGGACTAGCGGGGGTCGCAGATACGCAGTATTTT.